These T cell receptor beta chains were read from a single sample in a study of blood T cell repertoires in COVID-19. Profiling relied on immunoSEQ multiplex PCR, and the TCRdb table lists in-frame clones only, not all of them. The repertoire includes 60,000 to 85,000 clones, over 85% of them detected once, and 1.4% to 1.5% sits in the top ten. The sample comprised peripheral blood. The receptors originated from a man aged 50 or older with acute or convalescent COVID-19. Each CDR3 is given with its conserved first and last residue. D genes are given only for firm matches. Rows give clone size only sometimes, using once, few, many, or a class for an expanded clone.

- TRBJ2-2 TRBD1 TRBV6-5 TGTGCCAGCAGTTCCGCGGACAGGGGAACCGGGGAGCTGTTTTTT CASSSADRGTGELFF
few TRBJ2-7 - TRBV27 TGTGCCAGCAGTTTGTCTCTTTCCTACGAGCAGTACTTC CASSLSLSYEQYF
- TRBJ1-5 - TRBV19 TGTGCCAGTAGTATAGTTGACAGGACATATCGACCCCAGCATTTT CASSIVDRTYRPQHF
once TRBJ2-3 TRBD2 TRBV18 TGTGCCAGCTCACCCCTTGGACTAGCGGGAACAGATACGCAGTATTTT CASSPLGLAGTDTQYF
- TRBJ2-5 TRBD2 TRBV19 TGTGCCAGTAGTATAGTTGGGACTAGTAAAGAGACCCAGTACTTC CASSIVGTSKETQYF
- TRBJ2-1 TRBD1 TRBV19 TGTGCCAGTAGTATCATGGGACACAGGGGTGATGAGCAGTTCTTC CASSIMGHRGDEQFF
- TRBJ1-4 - TRBV20-1 TGCAGTGCCCTGTTTAATGAAAAACTGTTTTTT CSALFNEKLFF
- TRBJ1-4 TRBD1 TRBV5-1 TGCGCCAGCAGCTTACCCGGGACAGGGAAAAATGAAAAACTGTTTTTT CASSLPGTGKNEKLFF
medium-sized TRBJ2-1 - TRBV19 TGTGCCAGTAGTATGAGGGTCAAGGATGAGCAGTTCTTC CASSMRVKDEQFF
once TRBJ2-1 TRBD2 TRBV6-6 TGTGCCAGCAGTTACCGCGAGCGGGAGGGCAGTGAGCAGTTCTTC CASSYREREGSEQFF
once TRBJ2-7 - TRBV20-1 TGCAGTGCTAGAAGTGGCCACGAGCAGTACTTC CSARSGHEQYF
- TRBJ2-1 - TRBV12-3/TRBV12-4 TGTGCCAGCAGTTTAGACGGCAATGAGCAGTTCTTC CASSLDGNEQFF
- TRBJ1-1 - TRBV2 TGTGCCAGCTATGGGCGTCGAGGGGCTTTCTTT CASYGRRGAFF
- TRBJ1-5 - TRBV6-2/TRBV6-3 TGTGCCAGCAGTTATAGGTCGCCAGGGAATCAGCCCCAGCATTTT CASSYRSPGNQPQHF